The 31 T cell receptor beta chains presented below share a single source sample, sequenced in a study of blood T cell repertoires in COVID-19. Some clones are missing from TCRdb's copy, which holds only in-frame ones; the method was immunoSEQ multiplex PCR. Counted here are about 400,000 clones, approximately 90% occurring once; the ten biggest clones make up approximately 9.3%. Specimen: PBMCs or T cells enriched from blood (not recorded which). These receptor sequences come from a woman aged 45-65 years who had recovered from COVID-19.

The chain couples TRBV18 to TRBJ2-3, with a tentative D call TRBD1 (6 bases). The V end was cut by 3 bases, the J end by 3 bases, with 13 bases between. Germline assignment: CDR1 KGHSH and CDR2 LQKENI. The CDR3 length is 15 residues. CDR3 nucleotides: TGTGCCAGCTCACCTTCAGGGGCTAGTACAGATACGCAGTATTTT. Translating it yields CASSPSGASTDTQYF.

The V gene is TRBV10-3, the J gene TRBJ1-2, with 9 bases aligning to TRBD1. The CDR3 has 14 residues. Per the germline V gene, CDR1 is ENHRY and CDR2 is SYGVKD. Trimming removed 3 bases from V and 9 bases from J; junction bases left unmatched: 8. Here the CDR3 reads CAISDGTGYSSYTF. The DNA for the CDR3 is TGTGCCATCAGTGACGGGACAGGGTACAGTAGCTACACCTTC.

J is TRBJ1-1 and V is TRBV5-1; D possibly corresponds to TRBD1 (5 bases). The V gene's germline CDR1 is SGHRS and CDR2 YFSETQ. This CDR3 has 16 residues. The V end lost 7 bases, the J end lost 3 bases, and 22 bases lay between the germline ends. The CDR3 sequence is CASALKDGAPDTEAFF. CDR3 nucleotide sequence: TGCGCCAGCGCTCTCAAAGATGGGGCCCCCGACACTGAAGCTTTCTTT. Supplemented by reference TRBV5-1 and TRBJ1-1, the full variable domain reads KAGVTQTPRYLIKTRGQQVTLSCSPISGHRSVSWYQQTPGQGLQFLFEYFSETQRNKGNFPGRFSGRQFSNSRSEMNVSTLELGDSALYLCASALKDGAPDTEAFFGQGTRLTVV.

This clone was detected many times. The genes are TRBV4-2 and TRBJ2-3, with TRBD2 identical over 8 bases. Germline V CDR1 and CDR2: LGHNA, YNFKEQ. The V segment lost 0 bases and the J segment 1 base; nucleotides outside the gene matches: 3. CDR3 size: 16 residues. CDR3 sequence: CASSQDQAGGTDTQYF. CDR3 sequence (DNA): TGTGCCAGCAGCCAAGATCAAGCGGGGGGCACAGATACGCAGTATTTT.

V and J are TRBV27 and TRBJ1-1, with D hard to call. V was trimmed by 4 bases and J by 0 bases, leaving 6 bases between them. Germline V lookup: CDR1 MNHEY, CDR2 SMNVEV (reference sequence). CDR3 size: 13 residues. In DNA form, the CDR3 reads TGTGCCAGCAGTTCCACAGTGAACACTGAAGCTTTCTTT. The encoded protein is CASSSTVNTEAFF.

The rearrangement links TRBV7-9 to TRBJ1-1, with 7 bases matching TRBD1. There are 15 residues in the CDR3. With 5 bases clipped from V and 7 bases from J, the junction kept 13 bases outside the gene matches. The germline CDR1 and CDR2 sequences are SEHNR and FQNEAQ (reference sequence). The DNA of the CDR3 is TGTGCCAGCAGCCCAAGACAGGGATTAGCTGGTGAAGCTTTCTTT. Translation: CASSPRQGLAGEAFF.

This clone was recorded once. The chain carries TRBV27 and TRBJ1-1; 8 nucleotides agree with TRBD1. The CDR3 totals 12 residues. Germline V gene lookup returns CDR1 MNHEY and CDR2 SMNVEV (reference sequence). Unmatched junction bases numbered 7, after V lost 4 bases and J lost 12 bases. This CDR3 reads CASSSGDRRTFF. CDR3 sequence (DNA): TGTGCCAGCAGTTCCGGGGACAGGAGAACTTTCTTT.

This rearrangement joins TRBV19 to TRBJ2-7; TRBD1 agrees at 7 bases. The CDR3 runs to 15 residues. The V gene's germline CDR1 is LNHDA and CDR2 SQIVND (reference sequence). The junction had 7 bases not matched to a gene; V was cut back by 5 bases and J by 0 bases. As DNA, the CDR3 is TGTGCCAGTAGTCTCGGACAGGCTGACTCCTACGAGCAGTACTTC. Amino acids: CASSLGQADSYEQYF.

The CDR3 DNA is TGCGCCAGCAGCAAATCACGGTGGGGGGATGGCTATGGCTACACCTTC. Amino acid sequence: CASSKSRWGDGYGYTF. The chain joins TRBV5-1 to TRBJ1-2; TRBD1 is a possible D gene (5 bases). This CDR3 is built from 16 residues. V was shortened by 4 bases and J by 4 bases, with 20 bases between the two germline ends. Germline assignment: CDR1 SGHRS and CDR2 YFSETQ.

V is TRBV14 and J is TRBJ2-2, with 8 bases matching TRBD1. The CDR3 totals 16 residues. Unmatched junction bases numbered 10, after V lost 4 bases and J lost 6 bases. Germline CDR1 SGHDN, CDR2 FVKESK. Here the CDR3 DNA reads TGTGCCAGCAGCCCTAGCCGGCAGGGGGCTCCCGGGGAGCTGTTTTTT. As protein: CASSPSRQGAPGELFF.

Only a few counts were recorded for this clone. The DNA of the CDR3 is TGCGCCAGCAGCTATGGACAGGCAAACGATGGCTACACCTTC. This sequence encodes CASSYGQANDGYTF. The V and J genes are TRBV5-1 and TRBJ1-2; 7 nucleotides match TRBD1. The germline V gene encodes CDR1 SGHRS and CDR2 YFSETQ. Trimming removed 3 bases from V and 6 bases from J; junction bases left unmatched: 8. The CDR3 totals 14 residues.

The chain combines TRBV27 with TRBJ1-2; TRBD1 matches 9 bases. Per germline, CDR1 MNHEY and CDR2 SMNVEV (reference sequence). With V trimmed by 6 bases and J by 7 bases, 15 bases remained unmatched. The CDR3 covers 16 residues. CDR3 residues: CASRKTGTGNRFGYTF. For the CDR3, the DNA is TGTGCCAGCAGAAAAACCGGGACAGGGAATCGTTTTGGCTACACCTTC.

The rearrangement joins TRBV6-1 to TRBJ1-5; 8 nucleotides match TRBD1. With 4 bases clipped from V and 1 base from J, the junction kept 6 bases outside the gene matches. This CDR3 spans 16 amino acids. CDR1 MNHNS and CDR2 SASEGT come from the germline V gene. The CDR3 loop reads CASSAGRGRSNQPQHF. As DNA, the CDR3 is TGTGCCAGCAGTGCAGGCAGGGGGCGCAGCAATCAGCCCCAGCATTTT.

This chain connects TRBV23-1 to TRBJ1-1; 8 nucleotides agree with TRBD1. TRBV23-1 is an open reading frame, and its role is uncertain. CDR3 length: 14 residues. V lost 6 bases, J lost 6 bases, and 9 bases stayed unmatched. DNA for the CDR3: TGCGCCAGCAGACAGAGGACAGGGTATTCTGAAGCTTTCTTT. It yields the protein CASRQRTGYSEAFF.

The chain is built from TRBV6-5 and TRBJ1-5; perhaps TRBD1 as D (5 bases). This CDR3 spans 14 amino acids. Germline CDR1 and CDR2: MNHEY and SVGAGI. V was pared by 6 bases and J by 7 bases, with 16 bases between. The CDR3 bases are TGTGCCAGCAGCATCTCCGGGGGAGGGCAGCCCCAGCATTTT. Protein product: CASSISGGGQPQHF.

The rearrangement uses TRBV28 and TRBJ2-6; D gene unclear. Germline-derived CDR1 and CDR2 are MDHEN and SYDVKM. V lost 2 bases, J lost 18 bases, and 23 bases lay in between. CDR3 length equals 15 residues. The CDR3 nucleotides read TGTGCCAGCAGTTTAGTCGGCGGCTTTGGCGACGCCCAGACTTTC. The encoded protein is CASSLVGGFGDAQTF.

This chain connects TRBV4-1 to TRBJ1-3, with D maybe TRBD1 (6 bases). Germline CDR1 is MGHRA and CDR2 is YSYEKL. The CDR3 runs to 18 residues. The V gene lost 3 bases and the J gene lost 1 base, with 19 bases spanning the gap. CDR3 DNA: TGCGCCAGCAGCCAGGCGACCCAGGGGTCATGGTCTGGAAACACCATATATTTT. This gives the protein CASSQATQGSWSGNTIYF.

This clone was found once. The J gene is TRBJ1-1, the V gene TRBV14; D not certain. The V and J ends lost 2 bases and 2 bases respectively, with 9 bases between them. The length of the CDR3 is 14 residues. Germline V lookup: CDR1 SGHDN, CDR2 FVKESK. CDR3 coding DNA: TGTGCCAGCAGCCAACAGGCGGGCAACACTGAAGCTTTCTTT. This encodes CASSQQAGNTEAFF.

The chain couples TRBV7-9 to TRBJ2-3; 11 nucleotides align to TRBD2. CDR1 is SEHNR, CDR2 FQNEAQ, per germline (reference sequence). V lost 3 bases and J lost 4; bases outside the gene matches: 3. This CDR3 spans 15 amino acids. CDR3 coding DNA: TGTGCCAGCAGCTTGACTAGCGGGGCGCCAGATACGCAGTATTTT. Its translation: CASSLTSGAPDTQYF.

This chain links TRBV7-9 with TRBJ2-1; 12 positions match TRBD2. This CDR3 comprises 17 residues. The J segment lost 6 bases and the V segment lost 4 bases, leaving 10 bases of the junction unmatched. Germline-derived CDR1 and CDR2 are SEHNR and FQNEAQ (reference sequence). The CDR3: CASSSTSGGSRGNEQFF. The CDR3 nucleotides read TGTGCCAGCAGCTCGACTAGCGGGGGCTCCCGTGGCAATGAGCAGTTCTTC.

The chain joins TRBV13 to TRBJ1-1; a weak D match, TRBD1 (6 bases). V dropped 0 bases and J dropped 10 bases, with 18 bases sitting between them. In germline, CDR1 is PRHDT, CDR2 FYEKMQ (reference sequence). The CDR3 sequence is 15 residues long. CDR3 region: CASSLGLIERGIAFF. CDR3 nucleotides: TGTGCCAGCAGCTTAGGCCTAATTGAGAGGGGGATAGCTTTCTTT.

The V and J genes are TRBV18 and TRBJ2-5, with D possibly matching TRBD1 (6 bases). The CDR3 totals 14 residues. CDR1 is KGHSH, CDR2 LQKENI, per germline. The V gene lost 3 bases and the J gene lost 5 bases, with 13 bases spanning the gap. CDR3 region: CASSPGPQGETQYF. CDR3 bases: TGTGCCAGCTCACCGGGACCCCAGGGGGAGACCCAGTACTTC.

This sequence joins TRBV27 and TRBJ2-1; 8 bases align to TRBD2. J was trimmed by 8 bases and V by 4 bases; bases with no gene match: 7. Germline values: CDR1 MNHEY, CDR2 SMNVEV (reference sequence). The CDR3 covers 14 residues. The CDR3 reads CASSSAGGRDEQFF. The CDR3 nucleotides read TGTGCCAGCAGTTCTGCGGGGGGAAGGGATGAGCAGTTCTTC.

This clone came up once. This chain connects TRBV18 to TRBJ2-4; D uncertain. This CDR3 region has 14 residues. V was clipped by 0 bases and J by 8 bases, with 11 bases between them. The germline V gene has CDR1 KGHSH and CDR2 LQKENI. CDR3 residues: CASSPPAQEDIQYF. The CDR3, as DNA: TGTGCCAGCTCACCACCGGCACAAGAGGACATTCAGTACTTC. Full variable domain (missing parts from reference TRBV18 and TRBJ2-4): NAGVMQNPRHLVRRRGQEARLRCSPMKGHSHVYWYRQLPEEGLKFMVYLQKENIIDESGMPKERFSAEFPKEGPSILRIQQVVRGDSAAYFCASSPPAQEDIQYFGAGTRLSVL.

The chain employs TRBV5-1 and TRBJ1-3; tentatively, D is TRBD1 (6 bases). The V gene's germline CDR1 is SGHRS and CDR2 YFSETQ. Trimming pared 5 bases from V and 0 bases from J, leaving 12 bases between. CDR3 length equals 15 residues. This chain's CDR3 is CASRSGQFSGNTIYF. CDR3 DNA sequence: TGCGCCAGCAGGTCTGGACAGTTCTCTGGAAACACCATATATTTT.

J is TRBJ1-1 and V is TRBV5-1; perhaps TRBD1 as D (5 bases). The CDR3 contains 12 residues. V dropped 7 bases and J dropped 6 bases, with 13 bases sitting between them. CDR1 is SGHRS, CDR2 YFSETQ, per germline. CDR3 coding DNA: TGCGCCAGCCGAGGGGAGGCCGCTGAAGCTTTCTTT. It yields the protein CASRGEAAEAFF.

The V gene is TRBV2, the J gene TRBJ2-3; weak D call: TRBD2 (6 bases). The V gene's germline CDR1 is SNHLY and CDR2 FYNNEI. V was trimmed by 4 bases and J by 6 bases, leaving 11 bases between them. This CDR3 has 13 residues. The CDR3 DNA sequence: TGTGCCAGCAGTGGGGAGGTGAGGGATACGCAGTATTTT. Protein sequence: CASSGEVRDTQYF.

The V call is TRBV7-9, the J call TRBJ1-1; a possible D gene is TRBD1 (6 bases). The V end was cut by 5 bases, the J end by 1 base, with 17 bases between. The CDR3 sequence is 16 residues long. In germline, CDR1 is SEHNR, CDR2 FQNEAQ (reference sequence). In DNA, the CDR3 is TGTGCCAGCAGCCCATGGGGGACACCCAAGAACACTGAAGCTTTCTTT. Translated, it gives CASSPWGTPKNTEAFF.

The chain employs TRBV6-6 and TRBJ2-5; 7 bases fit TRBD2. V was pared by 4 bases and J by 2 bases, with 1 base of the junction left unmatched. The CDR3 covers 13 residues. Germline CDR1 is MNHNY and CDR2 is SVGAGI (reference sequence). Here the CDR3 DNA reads TGTGCCAGCAGTTGGGACTATCAAGAGACCCAGTACTTC. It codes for CASSWDYQETQYF.

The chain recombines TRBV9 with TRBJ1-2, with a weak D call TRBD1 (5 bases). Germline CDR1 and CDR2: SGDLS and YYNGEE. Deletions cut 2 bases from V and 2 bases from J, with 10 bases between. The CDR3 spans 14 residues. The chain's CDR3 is CASSVGGTNYGYTF. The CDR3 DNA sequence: TGTGCCAGCAGCGTGGGCGGGACCAACTATGGCTACACCTTC.

CDR3 in DNA: TGTGCCAGCAGCCCTGGGACAAATCAGCCCCAGCATTTT. Protein sequence: CASSPGTNQPQHF. V is TRBV7-2 and J is TRBJ1-5, with a weak D call TRBD1 (6 bases). Germline V gene data show CDR1 as SGHTA and CDR2 as FQGNSA. V lost 5 bases and J 4 bases, leaving 9 bases between the germline ends. The CDR3 runs to 13 residues.